Below are 24 T cell receptor beta chains sequenced from a single sample in a study of blood T cell repertoires in COVID-19. Data came from immunoSEQ multiplex PCR; TCRdb stores just in-frame clones and leaves some out. The sample comprises some 280,000 clones, roughly 90% of which are singletons, and 9.5% to 15% rests with the top ten. The sample taken for sequencing was peripheral blood. Receptor source: a woman in her sixties with acute or convalescent COVID-19.

The V gene is TRBV19, the J gene TRBJ1-4; TRBD1 agrees at 7 bases. The germline gives CDR1 LNHDA, CDR2 SQIVND (reference sequence). The V and J ends lost 6 bases and 0 bases, in that order; junction bases with no gene match: 4. This CDR3 is 15 amino acids long. The CDR3 reads CASRGTEPTNEKLFF. The CDR3 DNA follows: TGTGCCAGTAGGGGGACAGAACCAACTAATGAAAAACTGTTTTTT.

The chain uses TRBV28 and TRBJ1-5; D not resolved. The CDR3 has 14 amino acids. Germline V CDR1 and CDR2: MDHEN, SYDVKM. V lost 5 bases and J 4 bases, leaving 12 bases between the germline ends. The CDR3 DNA is TGTGCCAGCAGTCTTCCAGATCCGAATCAGCCCCAGCATTTT. Encoded protein: CASSLPDPNQPQHF.

The CDR3: CAWVPRGRGTEAFF. The DNA of the CDR3 is TGTGCCTGGGTCCCGCGGGGCAGAGGGACTGAAGCTTTCTTT. The rearrangement links TRBV30 to TRBJ1-1, with a tentative D call TRBD1 (5 bases). The CDR3 is 14 residues long. Germline CDR1 is GTSNPN and CDR2 is SVGIG (reference sequence). The germline V and J ends were trimmed by 5 bases and 5 bases, with 18 bases remaining between them.

The chain is built from TRBV5-6 and TRBJ1-3; D perhaps matches TRBD1 (6 bases). This CDR3 comprises 17 residues. Germline V gene lookup returns CDR1 SGHDT and CDR2 YYEEEE. V lost 4 bases and J lost 0, with 17 bases in between. CDR3 loop: CASSQGFGLTSGNTIYF. CDR3 sequence (DNA): TGTGCCAGCAGCCAGGGGTTCGGGCTGACCTCTGGAAACACCATATATTTT.

This clone was observed a handful of times. The CDR3 DNA is TGTGCCACCAGTGATTCGGGGAGCTCCTACGAGCAGTACTTC. Residues: CATSDSGSSYEQYF. This rearrangement joins TRBV24-1 to TRBJ2-7; possible D gene TRBD2, 5 bases. The CDR3 loop spans 14 amino acids. In germline, CDR1 is KGHDR, CDR2 SFDVKD. V was pared by 2 bases and J by 0 bases, with 7 bases between.

The chain combines TRBV9 with TRBJ1-4, with D maybe TRBD1 (6 bases). V lost 4 bases and J lost 2, with 12 bases in between. CDR3 size: 15 residues. CDR1 and CDR2 from the germline V gene are SGDLS and YYNGEE. The CDR3 DNA follows: TGTGCCAGCAGCCCAGGGGAGACCACTAATGAAAAACTGTTTTTT. Amino acid sequence: CASSPGETTNEKLFF.

The CDR3 loop is CASSRQGSGETQYF. DNA for the CDR3: TGTGCCAGCAGTCGACAGGGAAGCGGAGAGACCCAGTACTTC. The rearrangement links TRBV28 to TRBJ2-5; 7 nucleotides align to TRBD1. J gave up 4 bases and V 5 bases, and 7 bases lay outside the gene matches. CDR1 MDHEN and CDR2 SYDVKM come from the germline V gene. The CDR3 consists of 14 residues.

The genes are TRBV3-1 (or the pseudogene TRBV3-2) and TRBJ2-3, with 14 bases matching TRBD2. The junction had 6 bases not matched to a gene; V was cut back by 1 base and J by 0 bases. This CDR3 region has 19 residues. Looked up from germline, CDR1 is LGHDT and CDR2 is YNNKEL (reference sequence). Here the CDR3 reads CASSQGWTSGGSSTDTQYF. In DNA, the CDR3 is TGTGCCAGCAGCCAAGGGTGGACTAGCGGGGGGTCCAGCACAGATACGCAGTATTTT.

The chain joins TRBV11-2 to TRBJ2-7; TRBD1 matches at 7 bases. The CDR3 loop spans 16 amino acids. Germline CDR1 reads SGHAT; CDR2 reads FQNNGV. The V gene end was trimmed by 5 bases and the J gene end by 0 bases; junction bases not matched to a gene: 10. The DNA for the CDR3 is TGTGCCAGCAGCCCATGGACAGGAGATTCCTCCTACGAGCAGTACTTC. It yields the protein CASSPWTGDSSYEQYF.

The chain carries TRBV28 and TRBJ2-3; 10 bases are a match to TRBD2. The V gene end was trimmed by 11 bases and the J gene end by 5 bases; junction bases not matched to a gene: 13. The V gene's germline CDR1 is MDHEN and CDR2 SYDVKM. The CDR3 sequence is 15 residues long. The CDR3 DNA sequence: TGTGCCGCACGCCCCATCCAGCGGGGGGGAGATACGCAGTATTTT. Its protein is CAARPIQRGGDTQYF.

This chain links TRBV19 with TRBJ2-7; TRBD1 might be the D (5 bases). V lost 5 bases, J lost 2 bases, and 13 bases lay in between. The CDR3 sequence is 14 residues long. Per the germline V gene, CDR1 is LNHDA and CDR2 is SQIVND (reference sequence). This CDR3 is CASSFSAGTYEQYF. The CDR3 DNA is TGTGCCAGTAGTTTCTCCGCAGGGACCTACGAGCAGTACTTC.

The CDR3 region has the DNA TGTGCCAGCAGCATCCCGGGACAGGGGGTAGTCAACGTCCTGACTTTC. Translated: CASSIPGQGVVNVLTF. The chain combines TRBV5-4 with TRBJ2-6; 11 bases match TRBD1. This CDR3 has 16 amino acids. V was pared by 4 bases and J by 9 bases, with 9 bases of the junction left unmatched. Looked up from germline, CDR1 is SGHNT and CDR2 is YYREEE (reference sequence).

This clone was counted a few times. The chain employs TRBV5-1 and TRBJ1-1, with 9 bases that match TRBD1. This CDR3 comprises 15 residues. Germline V CDR1 and CDR2: SGHRS, YFSETQ. V trimming: 1 base; J trimming: 11 bases; junction bases outside the gene matches: 12. Here the CDR3 reads CASSLQQGATGVAFF. The CDR3 DNA sequence: TGCGCCAGCAGCTTGCAACAGGGGGCCACCGGGGTCGCTTTCTTT. The full variable domain, its missing parts supplied by reference TRBV5-1 and TRBJ1-1, is KAGVTQTPRYLIKTRGQQVTLSCSPISGHRSVSWYQQTPGQGLQFLFEYFSETQRNKGNFPGRFSGRQFSNSRSEMNVSTLELGDSALYLCASSLQQGATGVAFFGQGTRLTVV.

The V call is TRBV9, the J call TRBJ2-2, with D possibly matching TRBD2 (5 bases). Germline lookup yields CDR1 SGDLS and CDR2 YYNGEE. The CDR3 covers 16 residues. V shed 0 bases and J shed 0 bases, with 9 bases lying between them. The DNA for the CDR3 is TGTGCCAGCAGCGTAGGGTCCGGGGCGAACACCGGGGAGCTGTTTTTT. Protein product: CASSVGSGANTGELFF.

This rearrangement joins TRBV7-2 to TRBJ1-1; 10 bases map to TRBD1. The CDR3 runs to 17 residues. The V gene end was trimmed by 2 bases and the J gene end by 4 bases; junction bases not matched to a gene: 10. The germline V gene encodes CDR1 SGHTA and CDR2 FQGNSA. In DNA, the CDR3 is TGTGCCAGCAGCTTACTGCGACAGGGGGCGAGGAGCACTGAAGCTTTCTTT. Its protein is CASSLLRQGARSTEAFF. The full variable domain, its missing parts supplied by reference TRBV7-2 and TRBJ1-1, is GAGVSQSPSNKVTEKGKDVELRCDPISGHTALYWYRQSLGQGLEFLIYFQGNSAPDKSGLPSDRFSAERTGGSVSTLTIQRTQQEDSAVYLCASSLLRQGARSTEAFFGQGTRLTVV.

The CDR3 DNA follows: TGTGCCAGCAGCCCAAACGACAGGGGGCGGTCACAGCCCCAGCATTTT. Translation gives CASSPNDRGRSQPQHF. The chain carries TRBV28 and TRBJ1-5, with 10 positions matching TRBD1. This CDR3 comprises 16 residues. Germline-derived CDR1 and CDR2 are MDHEN and SYDVKM. V was pared by 6 bases and J by 7 bases, with 12 bases of the junction left unmatched.

This clone came up once. The V call is TRBV19, the J call TRBJ1-2, with D hard to call. The V gene's germline CDR1 is LNHDA and CDR2 SQIVND (reference sequence). Between the trimmed V and J ends, which lost 0 bases and 4 bases, there was a span of 6 bases. The CDR3 is made up of 13 amino acids. This chain's CDR3 is CASSIDRGYGYTF. In nucleotides, the CDR3 is TGTGCCAGTAGTATAGACCGGGGCTATGGCTACACCTTC.

The gene calls are TRBV12-3 or TRBV12-4 and TRBJ1-5; 8 bases align to TRBD1. The CDR3 covers 13 residues. The junction had 1 base not matched to a gene; V was cut back by 5 bases and J by 4 bases. CDR3 in amino acids: CASSQGANQPQHF. In DNA form, the CDR3 reads TGTGCCAGCAGTCAGGGGGCGAATCAGCCCCAGCATTTT.

The chain employs TRBV3-1 (or the pseudogene TRBV3-2) and TRBJ1-2, with D perhaps TRBD1 (5 bases). This CDR3 comprises 17 residues. Trimming stripped 0 bases from V and 6 bases from J, with 20 bases between. Germline values: CDR1 LGHDT, CDR2 YNNKEL (reference sequence). The CDR3 coding sequence is TGTGCCAGCAGCCAAGATCTTCTTTCGGGGGTCTCGGATGGCTACACCTTC. This sequence encodes CASSQDLLSGVSDGYTF.

The V call is TRBV27, the J call TRBJ1-3; a possible D gene is TRBD1 (6 bases). Germline V CDR1 and CDR2: MNHEY, SMNVEV (reference sequence). V lost 3 bases to trimming and J lost 0 bases, with 12 bases between them. The CDR3 contains 16 residues. CDR3 in amino acids: CASSFSGTTSGNTIYF. CDR3 sequence (DNA): TGTGCCAGCAGTTTCTCAGGGACAACCTCTGGAAACACCATATATTTT.

The chain has TRBV6-1 and TRBJ2-3; 9 bases agree with TRBD2. Germline CDR1 reads MNHNS; CDR2 reads SASEGT. V lost 4 bases to trimming and J lost 2 bases; unmatched junction nucleotides: 7. The CDR3 is 16 residues long. This chain's CDR3 is CASSVGAGGPTDTQYF. In DNA form, the CDR3 reads TGTGCCAGCAGTGTGGGAGCGGGGGGCCCCACAGATACGCAGTATTTT.

This chain uses TRBV19 with TRBJ1-5; D uncertain. This CDR3 is built from 17 residues. CDR1 and CDR2 (germline): LNHDA, SQIVND (reference sequence). Trimming left V 2 bases short and J 6 bases short, with 20 bases between. CDR3 sequence (DNA): TGTGCCAGTAGTATACGGTCTTCAGCGGCATCGGGTCAGCCCCAGCATTTT. It codes for CASSIRSSAASGQPQHF.

The J gene is TRBJ1-1, the V gene TRBV10-3; no firm D call. CDR3 length: 12 residues. The germline CDR1 and CDR2 sequences are ENHRY and SYGVKD. Trimming shortened V by 0 bases and J by 6 bases, and 5 bases separated the two germline ends. In nucleotides, the CDR3 is TGTGCCATCAGTGAGTCCACGGCTGAAGCTTTCTTT. This translates into CAISESTAEAFF.

The genes are TRBV7-9 and TRBJ2-5; the match to TRBD1 covers 8 bases. The germline gives CDR1 SEHNR, CDR2 FQNEAQ (reference sequence). The ends lost 5 bases at V and 0 bases at J; junction bases unmatched: 5. The length of the CDR3 is 15 residues. CDR3 region: CASSPWTGYQETQYF. The CDR3 DNA reads TGTGCCAGCAGCCCGTGGACAGGGTACCAAGAGACCCAGTACTTC.